The 5 T cell receptor beta chains presented below share a single source sample, sequenced in a study of T cell responses to AZD1222 COVID-19 vaccine. The table came from immunoSEQ multiplex PCR; TCRdb's copy has only in-frame clones and leaves some out. The sample holds about 54,000 clones; roughly 80% are singletons and the top ten take roughly 10%. The input for sequencing was peripheral blood, taken on day 0 of AZD1222 vaccination. These receptors all stem from an adult in good health.

The rearrangement joins TRBV5-1 to TRBJ2-7; D is ambiguous. Germline V CDR1 and CDR2: SGHRS, YFSETQ. The CDR3 has 14 residues. The germline V and J ends were trimmed by 0 bases and 5 bases, with 12 bases remaining between them. The CDR3 is CASSLATIYDEQYF. CDR3 DNA sequence: TGCGCCAGCAGCTTGGCCACGATTTACGACGAGCAGTACTTC. Full variable domain (remainder filled in from reference TRBV5-1 and TRBJ2-7): KAGVTQTPRYLIKTRGQQVTLSCSPISGHRSVSWYQQTPGQGLQFLFEYFSETQRNKGNFPGRFSGRQFSNSRSEMNVSTLELGDSALYLCASSLATIYDEQYFGPGTRLTVT.

This clone was counted a single time. V is TRBV5-8 and J is TRBJ1-6, with unresolved D. The CDR3 is 14 residues long. Germline lookup yields CDR1 SGHTS and CDR2 YDEGEE. V dropped 2 bases and J dropped 7 bases, with 10 bases sitting between them. The CDR3 nucleotides read TGTGCCAGCAGCTTCAAGGGCTGGAATTCACCCCTCCACTTT. Translating gives CASSFKGWNSPLHF. Together with reference TRBV5-8 and TRBJ1-6, the CDR3 gives the full variable domain: EAGVTQSPTHLIKTRGQQATLRCSPISGHTSVYWYQQALGLGLQFLLWYDEGEERNRGNFPPRFSGRQFPNYSSELNVNALELEDSALYLCASSFKGWNSPLHFGNGTRLTVT.

This clone has just one count. V usage is TRBV28 and J usage is TRBJ1-5, with D possibly matching TRBD1 (5 bases). Germline V gene data show CDR1 as MDHEN and CDR2 as SYDVKM. The germline V and J ends were trimmed by 6 bases and 2 bases, with 11 bases remaining between them. This CDR3 comprises 14 residues. CDR3 in amino acids: CASRLGGGNQPQHF. For the CDR3, the DNA is TGTGCCAGCAGACTGGGGGGGGGCAATCAGCCCCAGCATTTT. Supplemented by reference TRBV28 and TRBJ1-5, the full variable domain reads DVKVTQSSRYLVKRTGEKVFLECVQDMDHENMFWYRQDPGLGLRLIYFSYDVKMKEKGDIPEGYSVSREKKERFSLILESASTNQTSMYLCASRLGGGNQPQHFGDGTRLSIL.

This clone was seen just once. V is TRBV3-1 (or the pseudogene TRBV3-2) and J is TRBJ1-6; D uncertain. Trimming cost V 1 base and J 9 bases, with 13 bases left between them. Germline values: CDR1 LGHDT, CDR2 YNNKEL (reference sequence). This CDR3 is built from 15 residues. The CDR3, as DNA: TGTGCCAGCAGCCAAGTATCGGGGAGGGTTTCACCCCTCCACTTT. Translated: CASSQVSGRVSPLHF.

This chain links TRBV7-2 with TRBJ1-2; D gene uncertain. Germline V gene data show CDR1 as SGHTA and CDR2 as FQGNSA. Between the trimmed V and J ends, which lost 2 bases and 4 bases, there was a span of 8 bases. This CDR3 contains 13 residues. The CDR3 region is CASSLKNPYGYTF. The CDR3 DNA reads as TGTGCCAGCAGCTTAAAGAATCCCTATGGCTACACCTTC.